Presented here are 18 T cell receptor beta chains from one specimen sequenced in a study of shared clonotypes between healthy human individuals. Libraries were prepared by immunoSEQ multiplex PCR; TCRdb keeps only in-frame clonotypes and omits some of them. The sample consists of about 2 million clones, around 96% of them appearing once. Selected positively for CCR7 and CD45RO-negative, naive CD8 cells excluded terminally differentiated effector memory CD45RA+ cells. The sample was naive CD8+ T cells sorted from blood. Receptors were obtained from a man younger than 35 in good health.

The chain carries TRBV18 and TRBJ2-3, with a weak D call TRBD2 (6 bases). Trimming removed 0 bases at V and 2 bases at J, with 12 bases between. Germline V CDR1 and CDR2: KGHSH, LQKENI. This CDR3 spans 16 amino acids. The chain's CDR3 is CASSPPAGRTTDTQYF. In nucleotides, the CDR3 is TGTGCCAGCTCACCACCTGCGGGACGAACCACAGATACGCAGTATTTT. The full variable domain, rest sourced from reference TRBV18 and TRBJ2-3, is NAGVMQNPRHLVRRRGQEARLRCSPMKGHSHVYWYRQLPEEGLKFMVYLQKENIIDESGMPKERFSAEFPKEGPSILRIQQVVRGDSAAYFCASSPPAGRTTDTQYFGPGTRLTVL.

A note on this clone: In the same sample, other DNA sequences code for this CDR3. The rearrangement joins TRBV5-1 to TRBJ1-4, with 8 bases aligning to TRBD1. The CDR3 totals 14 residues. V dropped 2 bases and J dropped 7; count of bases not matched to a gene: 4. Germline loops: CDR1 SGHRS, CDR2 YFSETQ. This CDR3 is CASSLGQGGEKLFF. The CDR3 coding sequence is TGCGCCAGCAGCTTAGGACAGGGCGGTGAAAAACTGTTTTTT.

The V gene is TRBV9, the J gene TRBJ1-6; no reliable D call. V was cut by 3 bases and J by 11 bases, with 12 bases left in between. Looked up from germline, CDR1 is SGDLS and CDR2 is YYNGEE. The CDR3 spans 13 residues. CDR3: CASSDLFSTPLHF. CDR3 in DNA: TGTGCCAGCAGCGACCTCTTTTCGACACCCCTCCACTTT.

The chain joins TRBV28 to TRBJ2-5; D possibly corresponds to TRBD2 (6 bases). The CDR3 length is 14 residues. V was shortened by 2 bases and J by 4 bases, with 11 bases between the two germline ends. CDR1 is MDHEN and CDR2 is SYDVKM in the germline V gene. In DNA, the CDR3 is TGTGCCAGCAGTTTACCCGAACTAGCAGAGACCCAGTACTTC. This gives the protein CASSLPELAETQYF.

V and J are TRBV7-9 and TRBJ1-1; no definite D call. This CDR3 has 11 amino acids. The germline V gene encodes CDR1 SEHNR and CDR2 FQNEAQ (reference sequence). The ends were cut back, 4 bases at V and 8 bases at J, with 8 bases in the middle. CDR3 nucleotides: TGTGCCAGCAGCTCACCCTTAGAAGCTTTCTTT. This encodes CASSSPLEAFF.

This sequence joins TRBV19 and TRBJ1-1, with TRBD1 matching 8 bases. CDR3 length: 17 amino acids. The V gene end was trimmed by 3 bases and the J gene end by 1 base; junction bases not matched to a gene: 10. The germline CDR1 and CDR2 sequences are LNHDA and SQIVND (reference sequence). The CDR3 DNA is TGTGCCAGTAGTATCCCTCTGGACAGGGAACAGAACACTGAAGCTTTCTTT. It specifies CASSIPLDREQNTEAFF.

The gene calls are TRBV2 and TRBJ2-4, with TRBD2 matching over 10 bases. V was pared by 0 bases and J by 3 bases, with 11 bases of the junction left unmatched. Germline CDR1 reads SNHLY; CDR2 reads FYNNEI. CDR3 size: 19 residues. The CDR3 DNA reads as TGTGCCAGCAGTGAAGCTGGGTCTAGCGGGAGCAACCTCAAAAACATTCAGTACTTC. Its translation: CASSEAGSSGSNLKNIQYF.

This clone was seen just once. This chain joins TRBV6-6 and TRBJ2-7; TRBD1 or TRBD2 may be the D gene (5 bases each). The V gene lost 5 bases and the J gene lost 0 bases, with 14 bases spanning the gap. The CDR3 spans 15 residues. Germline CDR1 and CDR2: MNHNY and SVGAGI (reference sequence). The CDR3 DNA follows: TGTGCCAGCAGTGGTTGGGACCAGAGCTCCTACGAGCAGTACTTC. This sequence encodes CASSGWDQSSYEQYF.

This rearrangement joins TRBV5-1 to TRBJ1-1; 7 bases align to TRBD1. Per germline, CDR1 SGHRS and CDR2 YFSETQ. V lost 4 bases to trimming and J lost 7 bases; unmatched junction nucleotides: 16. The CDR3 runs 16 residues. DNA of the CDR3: TGCGCCAGCAGCCCAACAGGGGTCATAGCACGGGATGAAGCTTTCTTT. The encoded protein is CASSPTGVIARDEAFF.

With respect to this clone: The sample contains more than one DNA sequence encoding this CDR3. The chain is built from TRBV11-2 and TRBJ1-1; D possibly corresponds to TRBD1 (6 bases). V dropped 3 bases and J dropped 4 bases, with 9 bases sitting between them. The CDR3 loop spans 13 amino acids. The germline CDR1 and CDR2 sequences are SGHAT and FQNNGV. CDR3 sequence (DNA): TGTGCCAGCAGCTTTGGGGGCGGCACTGAAGCTTTCTTT. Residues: CASSFGGGTEAFF.

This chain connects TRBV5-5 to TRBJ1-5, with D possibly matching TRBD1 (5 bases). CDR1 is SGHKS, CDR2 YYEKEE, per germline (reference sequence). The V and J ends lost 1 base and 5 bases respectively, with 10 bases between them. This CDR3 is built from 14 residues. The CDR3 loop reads CASSLWGFDQPQHF. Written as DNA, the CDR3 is TGTGCCAGCAGCTTGTGGGGGTTCGATCAGCCCCAGCATTTT. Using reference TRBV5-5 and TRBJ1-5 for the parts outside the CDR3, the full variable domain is DAGVTQSPTHLIKTRGQQVTLRCSPISGHKSVSWYQQVLGQGPQFIFQYYEKEERGRGNFPDRFSARQFPNYSSELNVNALLLGDSALYLCASSLWGFDQPQHFGDGTRLSIL.

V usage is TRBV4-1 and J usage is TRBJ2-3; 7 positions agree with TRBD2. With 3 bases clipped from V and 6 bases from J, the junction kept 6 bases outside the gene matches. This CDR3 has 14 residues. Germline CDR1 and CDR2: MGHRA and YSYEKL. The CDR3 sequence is CASSHSLATDTQYF. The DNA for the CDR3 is TGCGCCAGCAGCCATTCACTAGCGACGGATACGCAGTATTTT.

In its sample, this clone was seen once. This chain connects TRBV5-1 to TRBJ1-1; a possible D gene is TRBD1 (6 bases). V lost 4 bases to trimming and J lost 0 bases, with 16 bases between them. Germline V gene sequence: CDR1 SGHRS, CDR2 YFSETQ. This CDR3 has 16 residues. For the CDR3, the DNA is TGCGCCAGCAGCCCGGAGGGGGGTGGCTTGAACACTGAAGCTTTCTTT. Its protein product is CASSPEGGGLNTEAFF.

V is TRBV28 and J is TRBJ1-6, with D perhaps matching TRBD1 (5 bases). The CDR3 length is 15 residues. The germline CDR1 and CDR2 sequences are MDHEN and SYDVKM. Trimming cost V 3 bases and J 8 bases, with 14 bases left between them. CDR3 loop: CASSLFGAGDSPLHF. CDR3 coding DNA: TGTGCCAGCAGTTTGTTTGGGGCAGGTGATTCACCCCTCCACTTT.

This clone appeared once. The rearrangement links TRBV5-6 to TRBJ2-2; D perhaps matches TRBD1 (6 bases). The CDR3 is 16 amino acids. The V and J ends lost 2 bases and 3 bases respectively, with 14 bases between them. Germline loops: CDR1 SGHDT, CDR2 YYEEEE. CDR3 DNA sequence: TGTGCCAGCAGCTTTTTCGGGACAAATTACACCGGGGAGCTGTTTTTT. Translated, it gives CASSFFGTNYTGELFF.

CDR3 residues: CASSQDWDTTYEQYF. CDR3 coding DNA: TGCGCCAGCAGCCAGGATTGGGACACAACCTACGAGCAGTACTTC. The J gene is TRBJ2-7, the V gene TRBV4-3; maybe TRBD1 (6 bases). CDR1 is LGHNA, CDR2 YSLEER, per germline. This CDR3 spans 15 amino acids. Trimming took off 3 bases at V and 2 bases at J, with 14 bases between the two ends.

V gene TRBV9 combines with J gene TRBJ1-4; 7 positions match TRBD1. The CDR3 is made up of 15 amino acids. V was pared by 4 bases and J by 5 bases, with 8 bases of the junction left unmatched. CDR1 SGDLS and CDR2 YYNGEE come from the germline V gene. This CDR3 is CASSKGGGPNEKLFF. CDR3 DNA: TGTGCCAGCAGCAAAGGGGGCGGACCCAATGAAAAACTGTTTTTT.

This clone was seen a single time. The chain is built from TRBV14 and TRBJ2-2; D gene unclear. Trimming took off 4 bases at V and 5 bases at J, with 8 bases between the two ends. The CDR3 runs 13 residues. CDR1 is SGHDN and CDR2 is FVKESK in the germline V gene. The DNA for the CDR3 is TGTGCCAGCAGCCTATCCCTGACCGGGGAGCTGTTTTTT. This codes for CASSLSLTGELFF.